The 25 T cell receptor beta chains below all came from one sample that was sequenced in a study of cytomegalovirus exposure and HLA in healthy donors. Primers for the PCR totalled 60 Vbeta and 13 Jbeta. Here immunoSEQ multiplex PCR was the method, and the copy in TCRdb shows in-frame clones only, minus some. Of about 200,000 clones in the sample, over 65% were seen once. The sample consisted of PBMCs. The source is a boy between 2 and 15 years old in good health and CMV-seronegative.

V and J are TRBV25-1 and TRBJ1-2; D remains unclear. Germline V gene sequence: CDR1 MGHDK, CDR2 SYGVNS. With 3 bases removed from V and 6 bases from J, the gap between germline ends came to 20 bases. CDR3 length equals 16 residues. In nucleotides, the CDR3 is TGTGCCAGCAGTGACCTCAAGACCTGGGAGCTGGATGGCTACACCTTC. Translation gives CASSDLKTWELDGYTF.

The V call is TRBV5-6, the J call TRBJ2-6; D uncertain. V lost 6 bases and J lost 2, with 9 bases in between. Germline CDR1 and CDR2: SGHDT and YYEEEE. This CDR3 spans 14 amino acids. Here the CDR3 DNA reads TGTGCCAGCACCAAATCCCCTGGGGCCAACGTCCTGACTTTC. This translates into CASTKSPGANVLTF.

This sequence joins TRBV14 and TRBJ2-7; 7 bases fit TRBD2. The CDR3 length is 15 residues. Losses at the gene ends were 1 base for V and 3 bases for J; bases not matched to a gene: 6. CDR1 and CDR2 from the germline V gene are SGHDN and FVKESK. The CDR3 sequence: CASSQGGGRGYEQYF. The CDR3 region has the DNA TGTGCCAGCAGCCAAGGGGGGGGAAGGGGCTACGAGCAGTACTTC.

This clone was observed once. V is TRBV6-6 and J is TRBJ2-4, with 12 bases aligning to TRBD2. The CDR3 has 15 amino acids. CDR1 MNHNY and CDR2 SVGAGI come from the germline V gene (reference sequence). V was clipped by 5 bases and J by 8 bases; unmatched bases: 7. In DNA form, the CDR3 reads TGTGCCAGCAGTGATCTAGCGGGGGGGCCTTACATTCAGTACTTC. Protein product: CASSDLAGGPYIQYF.

The rearrangement links TRBV19 to TRBJ2-1; D not certain. The CDR3 is 15 residues long. CDR1 is LNHDA, CDR2 SQIVND, per germline (reference sequence). V dropped 3 bases and J dropped 0 bases, with 9 bases sitting between them. CDR3: CASSIDLSSYNEQFF. The CDR3 nucleotides read TGTGCCAGTAGTATTGATCTGAGCTCCTACAATGAGCAGTTCTTC.

This clone was observed a handful of times. The chain couples TRBV7-8 to TRBJ2-7; 7 nucleotides match TRBD2. The germline CDR1 and CDR2 sequences are SGHVS and FQNEAQ. The V segment lost 2 bases and the J segment 7 bases; nucleotides outside the gene matches: 5. This CDR3 spans 13 amino acids. CDR3 amino acids: CASSLFLAEEQYF. In DNA, the CDR3 is TGTGCCAGCAGCTTATTCCTAGCGGAGGAGCAGTACTTC.

The chain combines TRBV5-4 with TRBJ2-5; 7 positions match TRBD2. Germline V CDR1 and CDR2: SGHNT, YYREEE (reference sequence). This CDR3 spans 17 amino acids. V shed 0 bases, J shed 7 bases, and the junction held 15 bases outside the gene matches. The CDR3 region is CASSLAGGQGSDWTQYF. The CDR3, as DNA: TGTGCCAGCAGCTTGGCGGGGGGTCAGGGATCAGATTGGACCCAGTACTTC. Drawing the rest from reference TRBV5-4 and TRBJ2-5, the complete variable domain is ETGVTQSPTHLIKTRGQQVTLRCSSQSGHNTVSWYQQALGQGPQFIFQYYREEENGRGNFPPRFSGLQFPNYSSELNVNALELDDSALYLCASSLAGGQGSDWTQYFGPGTRLLVL.

This chain connects TRBV5-6 to TRBJ1-1, with 8 bases aligning to TRBD1. From germline, CDR1 is SGHDT and CDR2 YYEEEE. V shed 5 bases and J 4 bases; nucleotides not matched to a gene: 4. This CDR3 contains 13 residues. Written as DNA, the CDR3 is TGTGCCAGCAGTCCCCAGGGGGCCACTGAAGCTTTCTTT. Its translation: CASSPQGATEAFF.

This clone was recorded a few times. V usage is TRBV7-9 and J usage is TRBJ2-7; no reliable D call. Trimming stripped 10 bases from V and 7 bases from J, with 11 bases between. Germline CDR1 SEHNR, CDR2 FQNEAQ (reference sequence). This CDR3 contains 10 residues. CDR3 sequence: CATPGEEQYF. CDR3 nucleotide sequence: TGTGCCACCCCCGGAGAAGAGCAGTACTTC.

The chain is built from TRBV10-3 and TRBJ1-2, with a tentative D call TRBD1 (5 bases). V lost 0 bases to trimming and J lost 7 bases, with 9 bases between them. CDR3 length: 13 residues. The germline V gene encodes CDR1 ENHRY and CDR2 SYGVKD. CDR3 sequence: CAISESQGIGYTF. The CDR3 DNA reads TGTGCCATCAGTGAGTCGCAGGGTATTGGCTACACCTTC.

V and J are TRBV10-3 and TRBJ1-1, with 9 nucleotides matching TRBD1. V was clipped by 4 bases and J by 5 bases; unmatched bases: 5. This CDR3 contains 14 residues. Germline CDR1 ENHRY, CDR2 SYGVKD. The CDR3 DNA reads as TGTGCCATCAGTGGAACAGGGGGCTCGACTGAAGCTTTCTTT. It specifies CAISGTGGSTEAFF.

The CDR3 spells CASSLAGFFGYTF. In nucleotides, the CDR3 is TGCGCCAGCAGCTTGGCAGGGTTCTTTGGCTACACCTTC. The chain uses TRBV5-1 and TRBJ1-2; D might be TRBD1 (5 bases). The CDR3 runs to 13 residues. The germline V gene has CDR1 SGHRS and CDR2 YFSETQ. V lost 0 bases, J lost 7 bases, and 10 bases lay in between.

This sequence joins TRBV7-6 and TRBJ2-5; 11 bases agree with TRBD2. The CDR3 consists of 15 residues. Germline lookup yields CDR1 SGHVS and CDR2 FNYEAQ. Losses at the gene ends were 3 bases for V and 5 bases for J; bases not matched to a gene: 5. Written as DNA, the CDR3 is TGTGCCAGCAGCTTTAGCGGGGGGGCACGTGAGACCCAGTACTTC. This encodes CASSFSGGARETQYF.

Comment on this clone: The junction does not match germline at one end; this may be a read error. The V gene is TRBV7-9, the J gene TRBJ2-2; tentatively, D is TRBD2 (5 bases). Germline CDR1 SEHNR, CDR2 FQNEAQ (reference sequence). The CDR3 sequence is 16 residues long. The CDR3 sequence is CSSSPSRGFHTGELFF. CDR3 DNA sequence: TGTTCCAGCAGCCCTTCCCGGGGATTCCACACCGGGGAGCTGTTTTTT. Drawing the rest from reference TRBV7-9 and TRBJ2-2, the complete variable domain is DTGVSQNPRHKITKRGQNVTFRCDPISEHNRLYWYRQTLGQGPEFLTYFQNEAQLEKSRLLSDRFSAERPKGSFSTLEIQRTEQGDSAMYLCSSSPSRGFHTGELFFGEGSRLTVL.

J is TRBJ1-2 and V is TRBV4-1; 10 nucleotides agree with TRBD1. Trimming at V came to 6 bases and at J to 7 bases, leaving 17 bases not matched to a gene. This CDR3 comprises 17 residues. Looked up from germline, CDR1 is MGHRA and CDR2 is YSYEKL. In nucleotides, the CDR3 is TGCGCCAGCAGACAACCGGGACAGGGGACTTCCAGGGGTGGCTACACCTTC. Its protein is CASRQPGQGTSRGGYTF.

The CDR3 here is CASSPYGVSDEQFF. The CDR3 bases are TGCGCCAGCAGCCCCTACGGGGTATCGGATGAGCAGTTCTTC. The gene calls are TRBV4-3 and TRBJ2-1, with D possibly matching TRBD2 (5 bases). CDR1 LGHNA and CDR2 YSLEER come from the germline V gene. The CDR3 covers 14 residues. V lost 4 bases, J lost 8 bases, and 15 bases lay in between.

The J gene is TRBJ1-6, the V gene TRBV6-5, with D possibly being TRBD1 (6 bases). This CDR3 region has 13 residues. Trimming took off 6 bases at V and 10 bases at J, with 13 bases between the two ends. CDR1 is MNHEY, CDR2 SVGAGI, per germline. The CDR3 loop reads CASRNRVYSPLHF. The CDR3, as DNA: TGTGCCAGCAGGAACAGGGTTTACTCACCCCTCCACTTT.

Details on this clone: Compared with germline, one end of the junction differs, possibly owing to a read error. The chain has TRBV6-1 and TRBJ1-6; D uncertain. The CDR3 is 13 residues long. The germline V gene has CDR1 MNHNS and CDR2 SASEGT. CDR3 sequence: CASSSYNNSPLRF. The CDR3 DNA follows: TGTGCCAGCAGTAGCTATAATAATTCACCCCTCCGCTTT.

The rearrangement uses TRBV27 and TRBJ1-6; 9 positions match TRBD1. Germline loops: CDR1 MNHEY, CDR2 SMNVEV (reference sequence). V was clipped by 2 bases and J by 7 bases; unmatched bases: 3. The CDR3 length is 15 residues. CDR3 protein: CASSLTGQGNSPLHF. In nucleotides, the CDR3 is TGTGCCAGCAGTTTAACCGGACAGGGGAATTCACCCCTCCACTTT.

This clone turned up a few times. The chain is built from TRBV7-3 and TRBJ2-3; D ambiguous. This CDR3 region has 14 residues. The germline CDR1 and CDR2 sequences are SGHTA and FQGTGA. V was trimmed by 1 base and J by 2 bases, leaving 7 bases between them. The CDR3 nucleotides are TGTGCCAGCAGCTTAATGGCCACCACAGATACGCAGTATTTT. Protein: CASSLMATTDTQYF. Variable domain in full (rest from reference TRBV7-3 and TRBJ2-3): GAGVSQTPSNKVTEKGKYVELRCDPISGHTALYWYRQSLGQGPEFLIYFQGTGAADDSGLPNDRFFAVRPEGSVSTLKIQRTERGDSAVYLCASSLMATTDTQYFGPGTRLTVL.

V usage is TRBV10-3 and J usage is TRBJ1-2, with 8 bases lining up with TRBD1. CDR1 and CDR2 (germline): ENHRY, SYGVKD. The CDR3 runs to 16 residues. Losses at the gene ends were 4 bases for V and 3 bases for J; bases not matched to a gene: 10. This chain's CDR3 is CAISASPDREYYGYTF. The DNA for the CDR3 is TGTGCCATCAGTGCATCCCCGGACAGGGAGTACTATGGCTACACCTTC.

The chain carries TRBV13 and TRBJ2-5; 8 nucleotides line up with TRBD2. After removal of 5 bases from V and 1 base from J, the junction contained 6 bases not matched to a gene. Germline CDR1 PRHDT, CDR2 FYEKMQ (reference sequence). This CDR3 has 15 amino acids. CDR3 nucleotides: TGTGCCAGCAGCGTCACAGCGGGGGTCCAAGAGACCCAGTACTTC. Translation: CASSVTAGVQETQYF.

This clone was counted between two and nine times. This rearrangement joins TRBV7-6 to TRBJ2-5; 10 bases agree with TRBD2. The V gene end was trimmed by 4 bases and the J gene end by 3 bases; junction bases not matched to a gene: 5. The V gene's germline CDR1 is SGHVS and CDR2 FNYEAQ. This CDR3 has 15 residues. The CDR3, as DNA: TGTGCCAGCAGCTCTCTAGCGGGGGCTGAAGAGACCCAGTACTTC. Translating it yields CASSSLAGAEETQYF.

The chain joins TRBV4-3 to TRBJ1-2; a possible D gene is TRBD1 (5 bases). Germline values: CDR1 LGHNA, CDR2 YSLEER. The length of the CDR3 is 14 residues. V was shortened by 0 bases and J by 2 bases, with 7 bases between the two germline ends. Written as DNA, the CDR3 is TGCGCCAGCAGCCAAGATCCAGGGAACTATGGCTACACCTTC. Amino acid sequence: CASSQDPGNYGYTF.

This clone came up a few times. For the CDR3, the DNA is TGCAGCGTTGAAGATCGAGAGGGCTCTGGGGCCAACGTCCTGACTTTC. This sequence encodes CSVEDREGSGANVLTF. The chain employs TRBV29-1 and TRBJ2-6, with D possibly TRBD2 on 5 matching bases. The CDR3 totals 16 residues. Germline V lookup: CDR1 SQVTM, CDR2 ANQGSEA. V was shortened by 0 bases and J by 0 bases, with 9 bases between the two germline ends.